The 28 T cell receptor beta chains below all came from one sample that was sequenced in a study of blood T cell repertoires in COVID-19. The repertoire was sequenced with immunoSEQ multiplex PCR; TCRdb's copy has only in-frame clones and lacks some. The sample has 100,000 to 150,000 clones, roughly nine tenths seen once. The sequenced sample consisted of peripheral blood. These TCRs come from a man between 65 and 79 years old who had recovered from COVID-19.

The CDR3 reads CASSSTAGYGYTF. The CDR3 DNA reads TGTGCCAGCAGCTCGACCGCCGGGTATGGCTACACCTTC. The chain is built from TRBV7-9 and TRBJ1-2; D uncertain. With 4 bases removed from V and 5 bases from J, the gap between germline ends came to 11 bases. The CDR3 is 13 residues long. From germline, CDR1 is SEHNR and CDR2 FQNEAQ (reference sequence). Drawing the rest from reference TRBV7-9 and TRBJ1-2, the complete variable domain is DTGVSQNPRHKITKRGQNVTFRCDPISEHNRLYWYRQTLGQGPEFLTYFQNEAQLEKSRLLSDRFSAERPKGSFSTLEIQRTEQGDSAMYLCASSSTAGYGYTFGSGTRLTVV.

The chain has TRBV5-1 and TRBJ2-5, with D perhaps matching TRBD2 (6 bases). This CDR3 has 17 amino acids. V lost 5 bases and J lost 1, with 21 bases in between. Germline CDR1 reads SGHRS; CDR2 reads YFSETQ. Written as DNA, the CDR3 is TGCGCCAGCAGATCTTTAGCGGTGGATCCCCTCCAAGAGACCCAGTACTTC. Its protein product is CASRSLAVDPLQETQYF.

The gene calls are TRBV19 and TRBJ2-7, with TRBD1 matching 7 bases. The V gene's germline CDR1 is LNHDA and CDR2 SQIVND (reference sequence). Trimming cost V 5 bases and J 9 bases; bases outside gene matches: 10. The CDR3 totals 13 residues. CDR3 region: CASSGADRVRQYF. As DNA, the CDR3 is TGTGCCAGTAGTGGGGCAGACAGGGTTCGGCAGTACTTC.

This clone was observed a few times. The rearrangement uses TRBV7-9 and TRBJ2-1; D gene ambiguous. Germline V gene data show CDR1 as SEHNR and CDR2 as FQNEAQ (reference sequence). V gave up 1 base and J gave up 5 bases, with 6 bases separating them. The CDR3 is 13 residues long. As DNA, the CDR3 is TGTGCCAGCAGCTTAGGGGCCGACAATGAGCAGTTCTTC. Residues: CASSLGADNEQFF.

V gene TRBV19 combines with J gene TRBJ2-5; TRBD2 aligns across 11 bases. The CDR3 spans 20 residues. The J segment lost 5 bases and the V segment lost 6 bases, leaving 23 bases of the junction unmatched. The germline CDR1 and CDR2 sequences are LNHDA and SQIVND (reference sequence). The DNA for the CDR3 is TGTGCCAGTAGCCGTCGCACTAGCGGGAGTTCCTCTTGGGGGAGGGAGACCCAGTACTTC. Protein product: CASSRRTSGSSSWGRETQYF.

The chain recombines TRBV2 with TRBJ1-6, with 9 bases that match TRBD1. CDR3 length: 14 residues. V lost 4 bases, J lost 9 bases, and 4 bases stayed unmatched. Germline lookup yields CDR1 SNHLY and CDR2 FYNNEI. The CDR3 sequence: CASSVSTGGSPLHF. The CDR3 nucleotides read TGTGCCAGCAGTGTATCGACAGGGGGTTCACCCCTCCACTTT.

CDR3 bases: TGTGCCGCCCGACTAGCGGGAAGGAGCACAGATACGCAGTATTTT. Amino acid sequence: CAARLAGRSTDTQYF. The V and J genes are TRBV24-1 and TRBJ2-3, with 11 bases lining up with TRBD2. Germline V gene data show CDR1 as KGHDR and CDR2 as SFDVKD. Trimming took 12 bases from V and 0 from J; bases not matched to a gene: 7. The CDR3 totals 15 residues.

The chain joins TRBV20-1 to TRBJ2-4, with D maybe TRBD1 (5 bases). The ends were cut back, 7 bases at V and 6 bases at J, with 10 bases in the middle. There are 11 residues in the CDR3. Germline CDR1 and CDR2: DFQATT and SNEGSKA (reference sequence). In DNA, the CDR3 is TGCAGTGGTAGGCAGGGAAACATTCAGTACTTC. It is translated as CSGRQGNIQYF.

This clone was recorded only once. The chain carries TRBV7-2 and TRBJ1-2; a weak D match, TRBD1 (5 bases). The CDR3 consists of 15 residues. Per the germline V gene, CDR1 is SGHTA and CDR2 is FQGNSA. Trimming shortened V by 1 base and J by 5 bases, and 14 bases separated the two germline ends. CDR3 bases: TGTGCCAGCAGCTTAGATTCAGGGCCGTGGTATGGCTACACCTTC. Translation gives CASSLDSGPWYGYTF.

The rearrangement links TRBV9 to TRBJ1-2; tentatively, D is TRBD1 (5 bases). The length of the CDR3 is 13 residues. V gave up 3 bases and J gave up 1 base, with 7 bases separating them. From germline, CDR1 is SGDLS and CDR2 YYNGEE. The CDR3 reads CASSETVNYGYTF. The DNA of the CDR3 is TGTGCCAGCAGCGAGACAGTTAACTATGGCTACACCTTC.

This clone was detected once. The J gene is TRBJ1-6, the V gene TRBV5-1; 8 bases align to TRBD1. The V gene end was trimmed by 2 bases and the J gene end by 5 bases; junction bases not matched to a gene: 6. Germline CDR1 SGHRS, CDR2 YFSETQ. This CDR3 contains 16 residues. The CDR3 loop reads CASSFLPGQDNSPLHF. CDR3 sequence (DNA): TGCGCCAGCAGCTTCCTACCGGGACAGGATAATTCACCCCTCCACTTT.

V usage is TRBV28 and J usage is TRBJ1-1; possible D gene TRBD1, 5 bases. In germline, CDR1 is MDHEN, CDR2 SYDVKM. The germline V and J ends were trimmed by 6 bases and 6 bases, with 20 bases remaining between them. The length of the CDR3 is 15 residues. This CDR3 is CASRPNEGRLAEAFF. In nucleotides, the CDR3 is TGTGCCAGCAGGCCAAATGAGGGGAGGCTCGCTGAAGCTTTCTTT.

This sequence joins TRBV7-2 and TRBJ1-4, with 9 bases lining up with TRBD1. The CDR3 spans 14 residues. Unmatched junction bases numbered 7, after V lost 5 bases and J lost 9 bases. Per germline, CDR1 SGHTA and CDR2 FQGNSA. CDR3 sequence: CASSPRQGVKKLFF. DNA for the CDR3: TGTGCCAGCAGCCCTCGACAGGGGGTGAAAAAACTGTTTTTT.

The rearrangement joins TRBV9 to TRBJ1-5, with a possible D match to TRBD1 (6 bases). The CDR3 extends over 15 amino acids. With 3 bases removed from V and 2 bases from J, the gap between germline ends came to 12 bases. CDR1 SGDLS and CDR2 YYNGEE come from the germline V gene. The CDR3 DNA sequence: TGTGCCAGCAGCGGCCAGGGGTCTGGCAATCAGCCCCAGCATTTT. This codes for CASSGQGSGNQPQHF.

The table lists this clone with a few counts. The chain joins TRBV9 to TRBJ2-3, with TRBD2 identical over 7 bases. V lost 4 bases to trimming and J lost 6 bases; unmatched junction nucleotides: 11. CDR1 SGDLS and CDR2 YYNGEE come from the germline V gene. The CDR3 runs 15 residues. CDR3 nucleotides: TGTGCCAGCAGCTCTTCGAGCGGGGCCGTTGATACGCAGTATTTT. It yields the protein CASSSSSGAVDTQYF.

The CDR3 DNA reads TGCGCCAGCAGCTTCGAGAGAGGGAACACTGAAGCTTTCTTT. Its translation is CASSFERGNTEAFF. V is TRBV5-1 and J is TRBJ1-1; D call uncertain. Germline V lookup: CDR1 SGHRS, CDR2 YFSETQ. The length of the CDR3 is 14 residues. Deletions cut 2 bases from V and 1 base from J, with 9 bases between.

The chain uses TRBV30 and TRBJ2-7; weak D call: TRBD1 (6 bases). The length of the CDR3 is 13 residues. Trimming stripped 0 bases from V and 3 bases from J, with 9 bases between. Germline loops: CDR1 GTSNPN, CDR2 SVGIG (reference sequence). As DNA, the CDR3 is TGTGCCTGGAGTGTAGGGGACAACTACGAGCAGTACTTC. This codes for CAWSVGDNYEQYF.

The chain has TRBV2 and TRBJ2-1; D gene ambiguous. Germline CDR1 is SNHLY and CDR2 is FYNNEI. With 6 bases removed from V and 9 bases from J, the gap between germline ends came to 12 bases. This CDR3 has 12 amino acids. The CDR3 here is CASSEQTGEQFF. The CDR3 coding sequence is TGTGCCAGCAGCGAGCAGACGGGTGAGCAGTTCTTC.

CDR3: CASSQGGNSPLHF. The CDR3 bases are TGTGCCAGCAGTCAGGGAGGGAATTCACCCCTCCACTTT. The chain joins TRBV12-3 or TRBV12-4 to TRBJ1-6; TRBD1 might be the D (5 bases). The CDR3 has 13 amino acids. Trimming removed 5 bases from V and 7 bases from J, with 9 bases in between.

The chain uses TRBV2 and TRBJ1-2, with a weak D call TRBD1 (5 bases). CDR3 size: 15 residues. V was trimmed by 5 bases and J by 1 base, leaving 14 bases between them. Germline V lookup: CDR1 SNHLY, CDR2 FYNNEI. The CDR3 DNA sequence: TGTGCCAGCAGTAACCGACAGAGAAGTAACTATGGCTACACCTTC. This sequence encodes CASSNRQRSNYGYTF.

This clone has just a few counts. This sequence joins TRBV18 and TRBJ1-1, with TRBD1 as a possible D gene (6 bases). V was clipped by 4 bases and J by 3 bases, with 9 bases between them. There are 13 residues in the CDR3. Germline CDR1 KGHSH, CDR2 LQKENI. CDR3 DNA: TGTGCCAGCTCACTGTCAGGGGACACTGAAGCTTTCTTT. This gives the protein CASSLSGDTEAFF. Drawing the rest from reference TRBV18 and TRBJ1-1, the complete variable domain is NAGVMQNPRHLVRRRGQEARLRCSPMKGHSHVYWYRQLPEEGLKFMVYLQKENIIDESGMPKERFSAEFPKEGPSILRIQQVVRGDSAAYFCASSLSGDTEAFFGQGTRLTVV.

The chain couples TRBV28 to TRBJ2-7; TRBD1 matches 11 bases. The CDR3 length is 18 residues. From germline, CDR1 is MDHEN and CDR2 SYDVKM. The V gene end was trimmed by 6 bases and the J gene end by 5 bases; junction bases not matched to a gene: 18. The CDR3 DNA is TGTGCCAGCAGCGGCTACCAACTCAAGGACAGGGGGCCTCACGAGCAGTACTTC. The encoded protein is CASSGYQLKDRGPHEQYF.

This chain connects TRBV4-1 to TRBJ2-7; TRBD2 matches 8 bases. The CDR3 consists of 14 residues. Trimming at V came to 2 bases and at J to 5 bases, leaving 5 bases not matched to a gene. The germline CDR1 and CDR2 sequences are MGHRA and YSYEKL. Here the CDR3 reads CASSQRTSGDEQYF. CDR3 nucleotides: TGCGCCAGCAGCCAACGAACTAGCGGTGACGAGCAGTACTTC.

J is TRBJ2-7 and V is TRBV5-1; D might be TRBD1 (6 bases). The CDR3 has 15 residues. Germline lookup yields CDR1 SGHRS and CDR2 YFSETQ. V lost 0 bases to trimming and J lost 5 bases, with 15 bases between them. As DNA, the CDR3 is TGCGCCAGCAGCTTGGATAACAGGGCCCCCCACGAGCAGTACTTC. Encoded protein: CASSLDNRAPHEQYF.

A single count supports this clone. V usage is TRBV11-3 and J usage is TRBJ2-7; 7 nucleotides line up with TRBD2. V trimming: 5 bases; J trimming: 3 bases; junction bases outside the gene matches: 4. The germline CDR1 and CDR2 sequences are SGHNT and YENEEA. CDR3 length: 13 residues. The chain's CDR3 is CASSPGLGYEQYF. The CDR3 bases are TGTGCCAGCAGCCCCGGACTAGGCTACGAGCAGTACTTC.

This clone was seen a single time. The gene calls are TRBV28 and TRBJ2-2; 11 positions match TRBD1. Germline V gene sequence: CDR1 MDHEN, CDR2 SYDVKM. V lost 4 bases and J lost 4; bases outside the gene matches: 5. The CDR3 is 16 amino acids. The CDR3: CASSSWTGGSTGELFF. The CDR3 DNA sequence: TGTGCCAGCAGTTCCTGGACAGGGGGCAGCACCGGGGAGCTGTTTTTT. Complete variable domain (other parts from reference TRBV28 and TRBJ2-2): DVKVTQSSRYLVKRTGEKVFLECVQDMDHENMFWYRQDPGLGLRLIYFSYDVKMKEKGDIPEGYSVSREKKERFSLILESASTNQTSMYLCASSSWTGGSTGELFFGEGSRLTVL.

The rearrangement joins TRBV4-3 to TRBJ2-1, with a tentative D call TRBD2 (5 bases). Germline V gene sequence: CDR1 LGHNA, CDR2 YSLEER. Trimming took 2 bases from V and 1 from J, leaving 9 bases between them. This CDR3 has 15 amino acids. As DNA, the CDR3 is TGCGCCAGCAGCCAACGGGGTGGGTCCTACAATGAGCAGTTCTTC. This encodes CASSQRGGSYNEQFF.

J is TRBJ1-4 and V is TRBV6-5; 9 nucleotides match TRBD1. The germline V gene has CDR1 MNHEY and CDR2 SVGAGI. The junction had 8 bases not matched to a gene; V was cut back by 8 bases and J by 10 bases. The CDR3 spans 13 residues. CDR3 sequence (DNA): TGTGCCAGCGGACAGGGGTGGATAGGAAAACTGTTTTTT. Its protein product is CASGQGWIGKLFF.